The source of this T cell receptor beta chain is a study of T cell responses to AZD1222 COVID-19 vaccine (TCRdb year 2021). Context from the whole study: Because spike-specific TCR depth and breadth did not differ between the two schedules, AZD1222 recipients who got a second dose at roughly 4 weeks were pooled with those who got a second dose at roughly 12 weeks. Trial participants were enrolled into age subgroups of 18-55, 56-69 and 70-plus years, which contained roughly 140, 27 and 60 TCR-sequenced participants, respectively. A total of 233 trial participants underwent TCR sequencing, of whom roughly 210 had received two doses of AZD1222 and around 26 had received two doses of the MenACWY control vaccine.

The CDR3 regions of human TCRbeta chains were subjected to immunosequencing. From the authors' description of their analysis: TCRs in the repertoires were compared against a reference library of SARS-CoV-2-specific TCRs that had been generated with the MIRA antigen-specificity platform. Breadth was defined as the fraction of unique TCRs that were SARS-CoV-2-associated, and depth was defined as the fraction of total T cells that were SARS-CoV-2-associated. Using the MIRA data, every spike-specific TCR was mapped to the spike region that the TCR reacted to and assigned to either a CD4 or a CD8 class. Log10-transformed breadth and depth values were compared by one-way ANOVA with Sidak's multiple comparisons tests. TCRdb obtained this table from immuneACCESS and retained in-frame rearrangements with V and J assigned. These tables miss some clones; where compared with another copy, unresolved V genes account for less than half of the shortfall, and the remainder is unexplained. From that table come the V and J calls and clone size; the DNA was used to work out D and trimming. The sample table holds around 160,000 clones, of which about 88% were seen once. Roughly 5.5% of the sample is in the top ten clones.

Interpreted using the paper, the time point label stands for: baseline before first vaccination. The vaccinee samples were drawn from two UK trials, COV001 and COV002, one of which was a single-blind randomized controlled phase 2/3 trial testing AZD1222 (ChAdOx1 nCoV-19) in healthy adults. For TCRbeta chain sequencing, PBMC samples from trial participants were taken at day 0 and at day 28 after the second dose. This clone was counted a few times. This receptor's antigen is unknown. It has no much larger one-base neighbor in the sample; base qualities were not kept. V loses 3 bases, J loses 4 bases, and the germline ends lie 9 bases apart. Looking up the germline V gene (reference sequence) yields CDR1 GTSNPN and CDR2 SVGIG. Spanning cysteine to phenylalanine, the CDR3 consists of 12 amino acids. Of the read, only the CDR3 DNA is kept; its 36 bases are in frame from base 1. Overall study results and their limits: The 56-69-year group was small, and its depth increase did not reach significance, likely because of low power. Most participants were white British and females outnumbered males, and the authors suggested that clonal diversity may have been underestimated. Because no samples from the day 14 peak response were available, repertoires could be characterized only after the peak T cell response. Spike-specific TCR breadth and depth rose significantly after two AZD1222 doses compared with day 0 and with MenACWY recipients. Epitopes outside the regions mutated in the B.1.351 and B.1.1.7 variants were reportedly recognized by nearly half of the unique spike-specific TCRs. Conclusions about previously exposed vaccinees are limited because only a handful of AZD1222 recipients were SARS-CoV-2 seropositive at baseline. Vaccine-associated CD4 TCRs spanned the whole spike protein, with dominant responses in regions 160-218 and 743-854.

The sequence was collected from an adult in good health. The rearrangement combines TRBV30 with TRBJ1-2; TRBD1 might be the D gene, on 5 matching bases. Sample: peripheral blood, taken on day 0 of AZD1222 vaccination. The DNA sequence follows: TGTGCCTGGAGGGGGCGAGCCTATGGCTACACCTTC. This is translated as CAWRGRAYGYTF.